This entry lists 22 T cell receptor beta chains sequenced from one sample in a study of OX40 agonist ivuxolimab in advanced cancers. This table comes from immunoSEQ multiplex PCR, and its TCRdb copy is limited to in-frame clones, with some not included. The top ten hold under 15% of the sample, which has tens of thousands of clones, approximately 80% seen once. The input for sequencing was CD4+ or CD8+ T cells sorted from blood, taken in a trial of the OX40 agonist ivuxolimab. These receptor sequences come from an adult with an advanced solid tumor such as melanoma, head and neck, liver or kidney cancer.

CDR3 in DNA: TGTGCCAGCAGCGCCCTCGGACAGTTTCATCAGCCCCAGCATTTT. The encoded protein is CASSALGQFHQPQHF. The rearrangement joins TRBV21-1 to TRBJ1-5; TRBD1, as called in the table, went unchecked against the DNA. TRBV21-1 is a pseudogene segment. The CDR3 consists of 15 residues.

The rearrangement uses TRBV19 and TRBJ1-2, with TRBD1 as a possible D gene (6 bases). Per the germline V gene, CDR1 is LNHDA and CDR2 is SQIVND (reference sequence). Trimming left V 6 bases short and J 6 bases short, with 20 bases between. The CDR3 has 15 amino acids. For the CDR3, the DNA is TGTGCCAGTAGGGGGTCAGGGCAGGGGTCAAATGGCTACACCTTC. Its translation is CASRGSGQGSNGYTF.

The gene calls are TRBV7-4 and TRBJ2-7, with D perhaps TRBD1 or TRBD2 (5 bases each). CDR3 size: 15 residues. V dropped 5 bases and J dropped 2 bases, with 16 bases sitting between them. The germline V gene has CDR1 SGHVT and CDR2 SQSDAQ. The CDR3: CASSLPGPGPYEQYF. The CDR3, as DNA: TGTGCCAGCAGCCTCCCGGGCCCGGGGCCCTACGAGCAGTACTTC.

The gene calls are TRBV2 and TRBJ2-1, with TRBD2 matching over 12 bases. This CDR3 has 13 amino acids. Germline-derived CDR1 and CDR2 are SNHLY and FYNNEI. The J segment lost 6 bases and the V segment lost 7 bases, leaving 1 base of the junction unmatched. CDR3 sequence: CASKTSGGNEQFF. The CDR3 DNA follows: TGTGCCAGCAAGACTAGCGGGGGCAATGAGCAGTTCTTC.

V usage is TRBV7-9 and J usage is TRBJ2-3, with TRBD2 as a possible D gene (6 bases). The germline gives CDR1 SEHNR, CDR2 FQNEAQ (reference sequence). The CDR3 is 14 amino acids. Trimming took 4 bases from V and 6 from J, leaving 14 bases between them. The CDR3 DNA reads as TGTGCCAGCAGCTGGGGCCTAGGAGGGGATACGCAGTATTTT. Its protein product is CASSWGLGGDTQYF.

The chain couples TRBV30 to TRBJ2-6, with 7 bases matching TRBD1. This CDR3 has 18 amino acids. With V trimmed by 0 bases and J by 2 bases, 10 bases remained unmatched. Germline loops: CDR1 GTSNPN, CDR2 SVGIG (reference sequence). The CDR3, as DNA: TGTGCCTGGAGTGTATACCTCGGTAGGGGGCCTGGGGCCAACGTCCTGACTTTC. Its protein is CAWSVYLGRGPGANVLTF.

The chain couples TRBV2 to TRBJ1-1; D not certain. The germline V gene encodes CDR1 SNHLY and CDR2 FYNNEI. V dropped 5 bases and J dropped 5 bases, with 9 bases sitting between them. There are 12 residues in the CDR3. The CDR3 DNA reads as TGTGCCAGCAGTCTAGGGTGGACTGAAGCTTTCTTT. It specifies CASSLGWTEAFF.

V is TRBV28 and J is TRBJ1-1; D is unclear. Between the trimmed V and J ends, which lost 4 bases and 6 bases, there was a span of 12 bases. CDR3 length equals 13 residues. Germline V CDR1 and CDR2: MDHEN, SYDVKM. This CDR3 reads CASSYQLRSEAFF. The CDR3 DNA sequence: TGTGCCAGCAGTTACCAATTAAGATCTGAAGCTTTCTTT.

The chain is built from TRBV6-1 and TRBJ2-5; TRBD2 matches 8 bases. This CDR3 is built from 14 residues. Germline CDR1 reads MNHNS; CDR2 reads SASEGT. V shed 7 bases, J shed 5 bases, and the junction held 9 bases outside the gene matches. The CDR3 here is CASTGLALAETQYF. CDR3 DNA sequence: TGTGCCAGCACTGGACTAGCTTTGGCGGAGACCCAGTACTTC.

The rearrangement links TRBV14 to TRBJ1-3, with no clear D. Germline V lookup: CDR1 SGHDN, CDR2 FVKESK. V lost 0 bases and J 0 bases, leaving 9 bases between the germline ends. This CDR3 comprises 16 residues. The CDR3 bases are TGTGCCAGCAGCCAAGAACGGGTCTACTCTGGAAACACCATATATTTT. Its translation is CASSQERVYSGNTIYF.

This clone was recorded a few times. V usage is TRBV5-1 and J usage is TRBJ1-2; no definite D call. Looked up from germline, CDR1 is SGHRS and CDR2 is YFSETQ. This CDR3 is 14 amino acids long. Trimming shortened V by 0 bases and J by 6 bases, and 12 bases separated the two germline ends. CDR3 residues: CASSLAGRADGYTF. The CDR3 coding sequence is TGCGCCAGCAGCTTGGCCGGCAGAGCTGATGGCTACACCTTC. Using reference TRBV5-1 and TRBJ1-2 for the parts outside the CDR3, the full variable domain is KAGVTQTPRYLIKTRGQQVTLSCSPISGHRSVSWYQQTPGQGLQFLFEYFSETQRNKGNFPGRFSGRQFSNSRSEMNVSTLELGDSALYLCASSLAGRADGYTFGSGTRLTVV.

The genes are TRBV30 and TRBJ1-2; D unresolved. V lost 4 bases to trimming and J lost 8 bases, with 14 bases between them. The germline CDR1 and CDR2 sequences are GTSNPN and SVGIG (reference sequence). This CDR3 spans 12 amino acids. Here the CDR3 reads CAWNEGIGGYTF. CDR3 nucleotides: TGTGCCTGGAATGAGGGAATAGGGGGCTACACCTTC.

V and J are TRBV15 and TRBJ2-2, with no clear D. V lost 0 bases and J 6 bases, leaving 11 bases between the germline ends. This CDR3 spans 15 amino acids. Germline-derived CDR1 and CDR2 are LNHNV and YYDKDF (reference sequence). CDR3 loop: CATSREGLWAGELFF. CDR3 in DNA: TGTGCCACCAGCAGAGAAGGTCTCTGGGCCGGGGAGCTGTTTTTT.

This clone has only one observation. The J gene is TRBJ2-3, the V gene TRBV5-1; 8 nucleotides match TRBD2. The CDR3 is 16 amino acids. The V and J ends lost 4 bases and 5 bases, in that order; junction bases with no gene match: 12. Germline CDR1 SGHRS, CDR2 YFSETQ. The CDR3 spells CASSVSLAGGGDTQYF. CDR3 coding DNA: TGCGCCAGCAGCGTCTCTTTGGCGGGAGGCGGAGATACGCAGTATTTT. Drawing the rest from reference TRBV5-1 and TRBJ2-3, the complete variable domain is KAGVTQTPRYLIKTRGQQVTLSCSPISGHRSVSWYQQTPGQGLQFLFEYFSETQRNKGNFPGRFSGRQFSNSRSEMNVSTLELGDSALYLCASSVSLAGGGDTQYFGPGTRLTVL.

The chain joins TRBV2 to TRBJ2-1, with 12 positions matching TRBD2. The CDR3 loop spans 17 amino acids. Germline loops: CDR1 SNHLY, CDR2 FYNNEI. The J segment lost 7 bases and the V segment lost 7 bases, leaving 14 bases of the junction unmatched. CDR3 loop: CASKFWQTSGSTNEQFF. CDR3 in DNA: TGTGCCAGCAAGTTTTGGCAGACTAGCGGGAGTACGAATGAGCAGTTCTTC.

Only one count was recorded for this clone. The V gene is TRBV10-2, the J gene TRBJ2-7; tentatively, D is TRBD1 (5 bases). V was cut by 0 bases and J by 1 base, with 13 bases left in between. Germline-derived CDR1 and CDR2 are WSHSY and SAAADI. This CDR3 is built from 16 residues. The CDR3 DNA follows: TGCGCCAGCAGTGAGTCTATGGGGAAGGGGTCCTACGAGCAGTACTTC. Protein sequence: CASSESMGKGSYEQYF.

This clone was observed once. The CDR3, as DNA: TGCGCCAGCAGCTCGGCTTGGGACGGGGAGCTGTTTTTT. Its translation is CASSSAWDGELFF. The chain carries TRBV5-1 and TRBJ2-2; no firm D call. This CDR3 has 13 amino acids. CDR1 and CDR2 (germline): SGHRS, YFSETQ. Trimming cost V 3 bases and J 7 bases, with 10 bases left between them.

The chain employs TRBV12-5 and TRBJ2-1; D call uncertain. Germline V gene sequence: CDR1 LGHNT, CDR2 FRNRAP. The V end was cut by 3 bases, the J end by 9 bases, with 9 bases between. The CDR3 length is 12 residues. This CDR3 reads CASGLSRTEQFF. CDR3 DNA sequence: TGTGCTAGTGGTTTAAGTCGAACTGAGCAGTTCTTC. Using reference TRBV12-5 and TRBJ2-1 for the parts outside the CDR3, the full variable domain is DARVTQTPRHKVTEMGQEVTMRCQPILGHNTVFWYRQTMMQGLELLAYFRNRAPLDDSGMPKDRFSAEMPDATLATLKIQPSEPRDSAVYFCASGLSRTEQFFGPGTRLTVL.

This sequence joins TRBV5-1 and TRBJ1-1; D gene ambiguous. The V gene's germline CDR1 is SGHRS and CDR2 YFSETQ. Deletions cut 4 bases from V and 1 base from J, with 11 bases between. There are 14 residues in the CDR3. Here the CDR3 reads CASSLAFENTEAFF. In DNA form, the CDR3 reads TGCGCCAGCAGCCTGGCATTCGAGAACACTGAAGCTTTCTTT.

The CDR3 here is CASSVQWSGGQETQYF. CDR3 coding DNA: TGTGCCAGCAGCGTGCAATGGAGTGGGGGACAAGAGACCCAGTACTTC. V usage is TRBV6-4 and J usage is TRBJ2-5; perhaps D is TRBD1 or TRBD2 (5 bases each). Germline V gene lookup returns CDR1 MRHNA and CDR2 SNTAGT. The CDR3 sequence is 16 residues long. Trimming pared 6 bases from V and 2 bases from J, leaving 19 bases between.

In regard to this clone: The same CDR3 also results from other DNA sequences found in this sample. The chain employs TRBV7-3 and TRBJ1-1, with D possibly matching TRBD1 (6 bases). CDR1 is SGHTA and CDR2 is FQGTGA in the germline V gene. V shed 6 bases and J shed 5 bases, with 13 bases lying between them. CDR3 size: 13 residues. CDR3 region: CASSQSQGTEAFF. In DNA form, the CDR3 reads TGTGCCAGCAGTCAGAGCCAGGGGACTGAAGCTTTCTTT.

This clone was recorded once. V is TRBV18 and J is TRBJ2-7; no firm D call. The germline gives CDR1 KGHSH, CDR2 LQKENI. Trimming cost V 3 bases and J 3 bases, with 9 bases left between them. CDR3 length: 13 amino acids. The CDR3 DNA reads TGTGCCAGCTCACCTGGACCCAACTACGAGCAGTACTTC. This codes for CASSPGPNYEQYF. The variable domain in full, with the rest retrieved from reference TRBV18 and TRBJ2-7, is NAGVMQNPRHLVRRRGQEARLRCSPMKGHSHVYWYRQLPEEGLKFMVYLQKENIIDESGMPKERFSAEFPKEGPSILRIQQVVRGDSAAYFCASSPGPNYEQYFGPGTRLTVT.